The T cell receptor (beta chain) described here comes from a study of beta chain features in type 1 diabetes. Study-level points and caveats: Researchers report that Type 1 diabetes patients had moderately but significantly shorter TCRB CDR3s across all four CD4+ subsets. For type 1 diabetes patients, VDJ junctions showed fewer insertions and more deletions. In the patient group, naive, central memory and Treg TCRB repertoires seemed more alike than in the healthy donor group.

The sequenced template was cDNA made from the entire isolated RNA. TCRdb keeps only in-frame clones here, not all; method: immunoSEQ multiplex PCR. The data contain approximately 160,000 clones, roughly 65% of them singletons. The CDR3 is 17 residues long. The germline V gene has CDR1 SGHTA and CDR2 FQGNSA. Trimming removed 4 bases at V and 0 bases at J, with 16 bases between. A heparinised blood draw that averaged about 0.11 L was obtained once from each donor. Via CD45RO/CCR7/CD25/CD127/CD95/CD27, cells of the CD4+ naive, central memory, regulatory and stem cell-like memory subsets were sorted. On this clone: Its cognate antigen is unknown.

The chain carries TRBV7-2 and TRBJ2-4; either TRBD1 or TRBD2 may fit D (6 bases each). This receptor was obtained from a man aged 25-45 years with type 1 diabetes. Sequencing was carried out using naive CD4+ T cells from blood. In DNA, the CDR3 is TGTGCCAGCAGCTCGGGGGCTGGAAGCGTAGCCAAAAACATTCAGTACTTC. It encodes CASSSGAGSVAKNIQYF. Looking up the rest from reference TRBV7-2 and TRBJ2-4 gives the full variable domain: GAGVSQSPSNKVTEKGKDVELRCDPISGHTALYWYRQSLGQGLEFLIYFQGNSAPDKSGLPSDRFSAERTGGSVSTLTIQRTQQEDSAVYLCASSSGAGSVAKNIQYFGAGTRLSVL.